This T cell receptor beta chain was documented in a study of T and B cells in COVID-19 patients. Background on the study: Critical illness requiring mechanical ventilation or extracorporeal membrane oxygenation affected about 55% of the roughly 20 active-infection patients. Of some 20 active-infection patients, 18 carried comorbidities linked to unfavorable COVID-19 outcome.

Multiplex PCR with BIOMED2 TRB-A/B primer pools amplified TRB rearrangements. TCRdb ran MiXCR on the multiplex PCR reads and lists one entry per CDR3 protein. The sample has around 11,000 distinct CDR3 sequences, roughly 31% seen once. Blood genomic DNA input for TRB amplification was about 250-550 ng. Trimming removed 0 bases from V and 8 bases from J, with 19 bases in between. CDR3 length: 16 amino acids. Germline V gene lookup returns CDR1 LGHNA and CDR2 YSLEER. The chain uses TRBV4-3 and TRBJ1-2, with unresolved D. Sample: blood. The sequence was collected from a human donor with active COVID-19. CDR3 region: CASSQEVGPPEAGYTF. The CDR3 DNA sequence: TGCGCCAGCAGCCAAGAGGTTGGCCCCCCCGAGGCGGGCTACACCTTC.